This passage covers 11 T cell receptor beta chains from one sample sequenced in a study of cytomegalovirus exposure and HLA in healthy donors. PCR used 60 Vbeta primers and 13 Jbeta primers. The table came from immunoSEQ multiplex PCR; TCRdb's copy has only in-frame clones and leaves some out. Counted here are 95,000 to 150,000 clones, roughly 70% occurring once; the ten biggest clones make up 3% to 4.5%. Sequencing was done on a sample of PBMCs. These receptors all stem from a man younger than 45 in good health and CMV-seronegative.

This clone has a handful of counts. The chain links TRBV30 to TRBJ2-3; 7 bases fit TRBD1. The length of the CDR3 is 14 residues. Germline V gene data show CDR1 as GTSNPN and CDR2 as SVGIG (reference sequence). V was clipped by 4 bases and J by 4 bases; unmatched bases: 8. Written as DNA, the CDR3 is TGTGCCTGGACATCGACAGGGTTTGCAGATACGCAGTATTTT. Its protein product is CAWTSTGFADTQYF.

Only a few counts were recorded for this clone. The chain joins TRBV4-2 to TRBJ2-1; 8 positions agree with TRBD2. Germline loops: CDR1 LGHNA, CDR2 YNFKEQ. J was trimmed by 3 bases and V by 1 base; bases with no gene match: 5. The CDR3 contains 16 residues. CDR3 in amino acids: CASSQAPAGDYNEQFF. CDR3 DNA sequence: TGTGCCAGCAGCCAAGCCCCAGCGGGGGACTACAATGAGCAGTTCTTC.

V gene TRBV7-2 combines with J gene TRBJ1-5; D might be TRBD1 (5 bases). The CDR3 contains 15 residues. Germline CDR1 SGHTA, CDR2 FQGNSA. Trimming took 1 base from V and 7 from J, leaving 14 bases between them. In nucleotides, the CDR3 is TGTGCCAGCAGCTTAGAAGCGGGGGGAGGACAGCCCCAGCATTTT. It translates to CASSLEAGGGQPQHF.

The rearrangement uses TRBV27 and TRBJ1-2; 8 nucleotides align to TRBD1. Germline assignment: CDR1 MNHEY and CDR2 SMNVEV (reference sequence). This CDR3 has 14 amino acids. V dropped 4 bases and J dropped 2; count of bases not matched to a gene: 3. CDR3 loop: CASSSRTGNYGYTF. CDR3 bases: TGTGCCAGCAGTTCCCGGACAGGGAACTATGGCTACACCTTC.

This chain uses TRBV18 with TRBJ2-5; D is undetermined. CDR3 length: 13 residues. The germline CDR1 and CDR2 sequences are KGHSH and LQKENI. The V end was cut by 5 bases, the J end by 4 bases, with 11 bases between. The CDR3 protein is CASSEAVAETQYF. The CDR3 nucleotides read TGTGCCAGCTCAGAGGCGGTGGCAGAGACCCAGTACTTC.

The chain joins TRBV30 to TRBJ2-1, with 7 bases identical to TRBD2. The length of the CDR3 is 11 residues. After removal of 3 bases from V and 9 bases from J, the junction contained 2 bases not matched to a gene. Germline assignment: CDR1 GTSNPN and CDR2 SVGIG (reference sequence). DNA of the CDR3: TGTGCCTGGAGGAGGGAGGGTGAGCAGTTCTTC. It translates to CAWRREGEQFF.

The V and J genes are TRBV4-1 and TRBJ1-1, with a tentative D call TRBD1 (6 bases). Germline V gene lookup returns CDR1 MGHRA and CDR2 YSYEKL. The CDR3 runs 18 residues. V lost 3 bases and J 1 base, leaving 21 bases between the germline ends. This CDR3 is CASSHLIRGRGRNTEAFF. The CDR3 DNA reads as TGCGCCAGCAGCCATCTTATCAGGGGAAGAGGGAGGAACACTGAAGCTTTCTTT.

V is TRBV19 and J is TRBJ2-1, with 7 bases identical to TRBD1. The V and J ends lost 5 bases and 3 bases, in that order; junction bases with no gene match: 4. This CDR3 has 14 amino acids. Germline CDR1 and CDR2: LNHDA and SQIVND (reference sequence). The CDR3 DNA reads TGTGCCAGTAGTCTAGGGGACAGCTACAATGAGCAGTTCTTC. Its translation: CASSLGDSYNEQFF.

The V call is TRBV6-1, the J call TRBJ2-3; the match to TRBD2 covers 11 bases. This CDR3 is built from 14 residues. The germline V gene has CDR1 MNHNS and CDR2 SASEGT. The V and J ends lost 6 bases and 2 bases, in that order; junction bases with no gene match: 1. Here the CDR3 DNA reads TGTGCCAGCAGGACTAGCGGGGCCACAGATACGCAGTATTTT. This codes for CASRTSGATDTQYF.

The table lists this clone with a count of one. The rearrangement links TRBV5-8 to TRBJ1-5, with D tentatively TRBD1 (5 bases). The V gene lost 5 bases and the J gene lost 7 bases, with 13 bases spanning the gap. The CDR3 extends over 13 amino acids. CDR1 SGHTS and CDR2 YDEGEE come from the germline V gene. The CDR3 nucleotides are TGTGCCAGCAGGCAAACAGGAACCCAGCCCCAGCATTTT. Residues: CASRQTGTQPQHF.

The chain joins TRBV9 to TRBJ2-7, with 10 bases fitting TRBD2. CDR1 and CDR2 (germline): SGDLS, YYNGEE. Germline trimming cut 2 bases from V and 5 bases from J; bases unmatched to any gene: 7. This CDR3 spans 15 amino acids. CDR3 sequence: CASSVGAGGPDEQYF. The CDR3 region has the DNA TGTGCCAGCAGCGTCGGAGCGGGGGGGCCAGACGAGCAGTACTTC. Based on the CDR3 plus reference TRBV9 and TRBJ2-7, the full variable domain is DSGVTQTPKHLITATGQRVTLRCSPRSGDLSVYWYQQSLDQGLQFLIQYYNGEERAKGNILERFSAQQFPDLHSELNLSSLELGDSALYFCASSVGAGGPDEQYFGPGTRLTVT.